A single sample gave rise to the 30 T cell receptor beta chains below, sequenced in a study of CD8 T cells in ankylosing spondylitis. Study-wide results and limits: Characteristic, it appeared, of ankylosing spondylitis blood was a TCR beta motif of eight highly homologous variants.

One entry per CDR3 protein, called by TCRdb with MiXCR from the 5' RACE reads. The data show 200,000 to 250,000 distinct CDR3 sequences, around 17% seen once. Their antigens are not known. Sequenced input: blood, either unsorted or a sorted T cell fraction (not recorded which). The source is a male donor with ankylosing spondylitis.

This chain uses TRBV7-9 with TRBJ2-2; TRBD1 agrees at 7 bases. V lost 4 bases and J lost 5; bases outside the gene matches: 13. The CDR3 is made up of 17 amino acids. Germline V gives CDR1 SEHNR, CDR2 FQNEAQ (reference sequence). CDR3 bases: TGTGCCAGCAGCTCCACGTACAGGGGAGTGGAAACCGGGGAGCTGTTTTTT. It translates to CASSSTYRGVETGELFF.

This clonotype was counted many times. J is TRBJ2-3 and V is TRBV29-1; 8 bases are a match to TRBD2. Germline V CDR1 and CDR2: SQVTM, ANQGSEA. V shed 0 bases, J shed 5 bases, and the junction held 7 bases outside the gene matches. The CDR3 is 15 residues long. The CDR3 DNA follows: TGCAGCGTTGAAGAAGGCGGGGGGTTGGGAGATACGCAGTATTTT. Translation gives CSVEEGGGLGDTQYF.

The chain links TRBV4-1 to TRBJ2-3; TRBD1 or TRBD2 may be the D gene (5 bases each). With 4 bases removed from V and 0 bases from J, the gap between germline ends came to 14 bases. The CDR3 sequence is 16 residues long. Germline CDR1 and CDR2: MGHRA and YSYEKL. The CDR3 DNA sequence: TGCGCCAGCAGCCCCCCTGGGGGTTTAAGCACAGATACGCAGTATTTT. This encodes CASSPPGGLSTDTQYF.

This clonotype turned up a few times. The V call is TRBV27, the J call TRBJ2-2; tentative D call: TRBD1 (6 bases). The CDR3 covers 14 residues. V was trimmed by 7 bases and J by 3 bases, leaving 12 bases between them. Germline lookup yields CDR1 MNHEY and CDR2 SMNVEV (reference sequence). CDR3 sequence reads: CASTRTAHTGELFF. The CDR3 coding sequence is TGTGCCAGCACCCGGACAGCCCACACCGGGGAGCTGTTTTTT.

The DNA of the CDR3 is TGCAGTGCTAGAGGGGTTAGCGGGAGACGGCTCTACGAGCAGTACTTC. Encoded protein: CSARGVSGRRLYEQYF. This chain connects TRBV20-1 to TRBJ2-7, with 9 bases lining up with TRBD2. The CDR3 has 16 amino acids. Per the germline V gene, CDR1 is DFQATT and CDR2 is SNEGSKA (reference sequence). V lost 1 base and J lost 3; bases outside the gene matches: 10.

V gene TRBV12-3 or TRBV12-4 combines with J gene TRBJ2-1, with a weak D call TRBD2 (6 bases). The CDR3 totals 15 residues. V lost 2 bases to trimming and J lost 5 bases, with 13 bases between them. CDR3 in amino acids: CASSLISLADNEQFF. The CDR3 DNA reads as TGTGCCAGCAGTTTAATCTCTTTAGCGGACAATGAGCAGTTCTTC.

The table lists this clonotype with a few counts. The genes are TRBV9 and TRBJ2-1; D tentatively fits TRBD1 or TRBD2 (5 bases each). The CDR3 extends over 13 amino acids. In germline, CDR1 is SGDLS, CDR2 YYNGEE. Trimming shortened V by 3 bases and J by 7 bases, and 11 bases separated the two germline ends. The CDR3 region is CASSDGWGNEQFF. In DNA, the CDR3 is TGTGCCAGCAGCGATGGGTGGGGGAATGAGCAGTTCTTC.

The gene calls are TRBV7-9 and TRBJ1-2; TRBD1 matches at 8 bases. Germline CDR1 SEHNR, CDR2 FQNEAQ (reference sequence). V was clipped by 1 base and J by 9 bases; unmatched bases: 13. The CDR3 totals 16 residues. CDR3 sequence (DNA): TGTGCCAGCAGCTTAGGCGCGGGACAGGAGGCGACTAGCTACACCTTC. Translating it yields CASSLGAGQEATSYTF.

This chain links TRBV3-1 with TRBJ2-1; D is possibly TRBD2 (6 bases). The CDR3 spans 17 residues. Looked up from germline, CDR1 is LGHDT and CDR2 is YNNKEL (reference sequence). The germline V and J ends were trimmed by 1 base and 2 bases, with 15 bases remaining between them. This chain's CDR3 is CASSQGPWGVPYNEQFF. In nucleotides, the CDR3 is TGTGCCAGCAGCCAAGGCCCTTGGGGGGTACCCTACAATGAGCAGTTCTTC.

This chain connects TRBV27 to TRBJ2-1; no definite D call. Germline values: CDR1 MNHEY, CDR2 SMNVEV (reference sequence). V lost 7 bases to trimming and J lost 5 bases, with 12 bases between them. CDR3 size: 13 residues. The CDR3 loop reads CASTYALNNEQFF. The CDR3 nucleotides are TGTGCCAGCACCTACGCCTTAAACAATGAGCAGTTCTTC.

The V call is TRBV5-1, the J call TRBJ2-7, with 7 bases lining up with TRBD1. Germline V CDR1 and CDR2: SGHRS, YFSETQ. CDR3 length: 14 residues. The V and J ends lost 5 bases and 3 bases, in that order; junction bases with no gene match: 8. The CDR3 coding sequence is TGCGCCAGCAGTCCCCCATCAGGGGGCTACGAGCAGTACTTC. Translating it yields CASSPPSGGYEQYF.

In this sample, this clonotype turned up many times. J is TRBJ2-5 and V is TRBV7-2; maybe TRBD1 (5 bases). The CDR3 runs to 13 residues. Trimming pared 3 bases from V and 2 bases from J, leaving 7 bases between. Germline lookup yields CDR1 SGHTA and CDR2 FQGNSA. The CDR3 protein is CASSFGQQETQYF. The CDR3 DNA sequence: TGTGCCAGCAGCTTTGGACAACAAGAGACCCAGTACTTC.

CDR3 residues: CASSLVLSAGSSYEQYF. CDR3 DNA: TGTGCCAGCAGTTTAGTTCTATCAGCGGGTAGCTCCTACGAGCAGTACTTC. V gene TRBV12-3 or TRBV12-4 combines with J gene TRBJ2-7; possible D gene TRBD2, 6 bases. V lost 1 base and J lost 0, with 16 bases in between. The CDR3 has 17 amino acids.

The CDR3 spells CASSLWTGDVNTEAFF. Written as DNA, the CDR3 is TGTGCCAGCAGTTTGTGGACAGGGGACGTGAACACTGAAGCTTTCTTT. The V and J genes are TRBV12-3 or TRBV12-4 and TRBJ1-1; 9 bases match TRBD1. V shed 3 bases, J shed 0 bases, and the junction held 5 bases outside the gene matches. The CDR3 totals 16 residues.

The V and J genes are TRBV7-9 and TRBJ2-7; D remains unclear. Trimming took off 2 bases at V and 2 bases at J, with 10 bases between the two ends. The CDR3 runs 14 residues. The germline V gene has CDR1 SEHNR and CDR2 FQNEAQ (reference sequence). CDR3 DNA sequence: TGTGCCAGCAGCTTACTCGGTAGTACCTACGAGCAGTACTTC. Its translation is CASSLLGSTYEQYF.

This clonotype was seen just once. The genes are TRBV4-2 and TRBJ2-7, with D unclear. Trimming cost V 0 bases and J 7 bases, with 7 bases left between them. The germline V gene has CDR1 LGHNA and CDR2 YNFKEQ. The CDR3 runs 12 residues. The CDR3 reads CASSQDLLEQYF. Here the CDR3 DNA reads TGTGCCAGCAGCCAAGATCTTCTTGAGCAGTACTTC.

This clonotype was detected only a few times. The CDR3 reads CASSAGLAVQETQYF. The DNA for the CDR3 is TGTGCCAGCAGCGCGGGACTAGCGGTTCAAGAGACCCAGTACTTC. The chain combines TRBV7-8 with TRBJ2-5; the match to TRBD2 covers 11 bases. This CDR3 contains 15 residues. CDR1 and CDR2 (germline): SGHVS, FQNEAQ. V dropped 5 bases and J dropped 2; count of bases not matched to a gene: 4.

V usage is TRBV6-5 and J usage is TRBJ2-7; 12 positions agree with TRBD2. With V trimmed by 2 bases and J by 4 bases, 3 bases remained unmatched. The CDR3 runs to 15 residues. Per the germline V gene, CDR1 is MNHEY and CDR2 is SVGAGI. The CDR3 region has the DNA TGTGCCAGCAGTTACGACGGACTAGCGGGGTACGAGCAGTACTTC. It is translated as CASSYDGLAGYEQYF.

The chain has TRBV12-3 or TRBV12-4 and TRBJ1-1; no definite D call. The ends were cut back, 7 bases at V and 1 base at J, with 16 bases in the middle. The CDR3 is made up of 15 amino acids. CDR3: CASKSNRVRNTEAFF. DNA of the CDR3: TGTGCCAGCAAATCAAACCGGGTCCGGAACACTGAAGCTTTCTTT.

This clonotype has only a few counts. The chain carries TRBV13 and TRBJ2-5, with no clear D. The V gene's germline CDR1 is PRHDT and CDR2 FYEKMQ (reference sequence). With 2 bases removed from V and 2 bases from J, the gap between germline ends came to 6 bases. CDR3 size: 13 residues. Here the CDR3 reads CASSLRQQETQYF. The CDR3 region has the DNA TGTGCCAGCAGCTTAAGACAACAAGAGACCCAGTACTTC.

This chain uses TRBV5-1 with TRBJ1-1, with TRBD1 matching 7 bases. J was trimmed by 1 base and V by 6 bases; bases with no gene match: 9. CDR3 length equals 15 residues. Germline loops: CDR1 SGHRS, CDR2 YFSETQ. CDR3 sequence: CASKEGAGRNTEAFF. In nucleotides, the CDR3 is TGCGCCAGCAAGGAGGGGGCAGGCAGGAACACTGAAGCTTTCTTT.

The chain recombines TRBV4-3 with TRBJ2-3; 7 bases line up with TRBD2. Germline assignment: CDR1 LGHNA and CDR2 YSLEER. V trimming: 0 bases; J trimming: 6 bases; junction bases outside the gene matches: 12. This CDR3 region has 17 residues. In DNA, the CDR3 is TGCGCCAGCAGCCAAGAGCACGCGGGAGCCTCTTATGATACGCAGTATTTT. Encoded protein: CASSQEHAGASYDTQYF.

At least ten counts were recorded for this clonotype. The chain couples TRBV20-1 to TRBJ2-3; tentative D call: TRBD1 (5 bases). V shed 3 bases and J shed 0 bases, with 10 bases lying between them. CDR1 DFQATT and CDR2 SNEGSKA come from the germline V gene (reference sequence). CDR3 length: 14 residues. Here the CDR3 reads CSASSPGSTDTQYF. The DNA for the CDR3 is TGCAGTGCTAGTTCTCCAGGGAGCACAGATACGCAGTATTTT.

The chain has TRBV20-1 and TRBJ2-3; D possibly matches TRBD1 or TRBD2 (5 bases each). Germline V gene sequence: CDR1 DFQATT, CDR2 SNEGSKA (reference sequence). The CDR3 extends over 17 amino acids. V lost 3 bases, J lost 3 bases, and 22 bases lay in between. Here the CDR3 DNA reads TGCAGTGCTAGCCCCCTAGGGGCTTTCGAGGGGACAGATACGCAGTATTTT. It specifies CSASPLGAFEGTDTQYF.

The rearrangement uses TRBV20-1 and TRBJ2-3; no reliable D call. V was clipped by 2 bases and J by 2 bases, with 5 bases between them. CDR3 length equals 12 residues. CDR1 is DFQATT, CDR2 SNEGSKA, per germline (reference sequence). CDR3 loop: CSARRPTDTQYF. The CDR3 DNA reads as TGCAGTGCTAGACGCCCCACAGATACGCAGTATTTT.

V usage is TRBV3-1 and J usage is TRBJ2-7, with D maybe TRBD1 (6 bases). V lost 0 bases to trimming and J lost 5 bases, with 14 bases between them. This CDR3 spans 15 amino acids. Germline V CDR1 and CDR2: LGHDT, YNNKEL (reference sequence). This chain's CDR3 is CASSQESAGADEQYF. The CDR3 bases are TGTGCCAGCAGCCAAGAAAGTGCAGGGGCCGACGAGCAGTACTTC.

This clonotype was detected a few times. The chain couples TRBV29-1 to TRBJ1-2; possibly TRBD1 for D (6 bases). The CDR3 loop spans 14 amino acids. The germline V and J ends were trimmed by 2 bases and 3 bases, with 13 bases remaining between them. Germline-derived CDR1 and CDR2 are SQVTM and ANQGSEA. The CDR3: CSVEYPTGDYGYTF. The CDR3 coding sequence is TGCAGCGTTGAATATCCGACAGGAGACTATGGCTACACCTTC. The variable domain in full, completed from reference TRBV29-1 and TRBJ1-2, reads SAVISQKPSRDICQRGTSLTIQCQVDSQVTMMFWYRQQPGQSLTLIATANQGSEATYESGFVIDKFPISRPNLTFSTLTVSNMSPEDSSIYLCSVEYPTGDYGYTFGSGTRLTVV.

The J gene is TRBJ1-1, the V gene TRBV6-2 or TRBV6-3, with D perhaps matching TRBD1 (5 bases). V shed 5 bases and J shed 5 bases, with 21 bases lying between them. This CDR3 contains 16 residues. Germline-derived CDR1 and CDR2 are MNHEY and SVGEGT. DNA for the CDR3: TGTGCCAGCAGTCATACAGGTGGGGTTCCGTTGACTGAAGCTTTCTTT. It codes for CASSHTGGVPLTEAFF.

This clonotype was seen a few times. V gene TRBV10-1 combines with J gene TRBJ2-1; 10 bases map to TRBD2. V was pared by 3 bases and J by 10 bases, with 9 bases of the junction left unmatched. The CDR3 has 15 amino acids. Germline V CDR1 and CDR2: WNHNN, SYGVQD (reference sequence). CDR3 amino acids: CASSENSGGPAEQFF. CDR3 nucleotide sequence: TGCGCCAGCAGTGAAAATAGCGGGGGGCCCGCCGAGCAGTTCTTC.

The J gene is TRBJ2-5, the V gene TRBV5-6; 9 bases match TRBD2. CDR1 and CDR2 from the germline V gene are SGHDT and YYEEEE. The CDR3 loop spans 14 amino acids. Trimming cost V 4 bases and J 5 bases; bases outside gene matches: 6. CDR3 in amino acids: CASSGRLAEETQYF. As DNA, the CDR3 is TGTGCCAGCAGCGGTAGACTAGCGGAGGAGACCCAGTACTTC. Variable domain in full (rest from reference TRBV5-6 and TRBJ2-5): DAGVTQSPTHLIKTRGQQVTLRCSPKSGHDTVSWYQQALGQGPQFIFQYYEEEERQRGNFPDRFSGHQFPNYSSELNVNALLLGDSALYLCASSGRLAEETQYFGPGTRLLVL.